This passage covers 25 T cell receptor beta chains from one sample sequenced in a study of shared clonotypes between healthy human individuals. Data came from immunoSEQ multiplex PCR; TCRdb stores just in-frame clones and leaves some out. The table lists 1.4 million to 1.5 million clones, around 95% of them singletons, with more than 0.9% in the top ten. Material: naive CD4+ T cells sorted from blood. Subset here: CD45RA+ positively selected. The receptor source for this set is a man aged 25-45 years in good health.

A single count supports this clone. The rearrangement uses TRBV7-6 and TRBJ2-7; perhaps TRBD2 as D (5 bases). V dropped 5 bases and J dropped 2 bases, with 19 bases sitting between them. Per the germline V gene, CDR1 is SGHVS and CDR2 is FNYEAQ. The CDR3 is made up of 16 amino acids. This chain's CDR3 is CASSTTPGSKTYEQYF. CDR3 coding DNA: TGTGCCAGCAGCACCACTCCGGGATCGAAGACCTACGAGCAGTACTTC.

Comment on this clone: The same CDR3 can be traced to other DNA sequences in this sample. For the CDR3, the DNA is TGTGCCAGCAGTTTCTTAGGCGCCTACGAGCAGTACTTC. Protein sequence: CASSFLGAYEQYF. The chain has TRBV28 and TRBJ2-7, with D hard to call. The CDR3 is made up of 13 amino acids. Trimming took off 3 bases at V and 2 bases at J, with 8 bases between the two ends. In germline, CDR1 is MDHEN, CDR2 SYDVKM.

In this sample, this clone turned up once. The chain couples TRBV7-8 to TRBJ2-1, with D perhaps TRBD2 (6 bases). The germline V and J ends were trimmed by 5 bases and 3 bases, with 17 bases remaining between them. CDR3 size: 16 residues. The germline V gene encodes CDR1 SGHVS and CDR2 FQNEAQ. CDR3 region: CASSPKASDYYNEQFF. The CDR3 nucleotides are TGTGCCAGCAGCCCAAAGGCTAGCGATTACTACAATGAGCAGTTCTTC.

The chain uses TRBV7-9 and TRBJ1-3; maybe TRBD1 (5 bases). Trimming took off 3 bases at V and 0 bases at J, with 12 bases between the two ends. CDR3 length equals 16 residues. Germline loops: CDR1 SEHNR, CDR2 FQNEAQ (reference sequence). In DNA, the CDR3 is TGTGCCAGCAGCTTGTCGGGACTCCGCTCTGGAAACACCATATATTTT. It encodes CASSLSGLRSGNTIYF. Full variable domain (outside the CDR3, taken from reference TRBV7-9 and TRBJ1-3): DTGVSQNPRHKITKRGQNVTFRCDPISEHNRLYWYRQTLGQGPEFLTYFQNEAQLEKSRLLSDRFSAERPKGSFSTLEIQRTEQGDSAMYLCASSLSGLRSGNTIYFGEGSWLTVV.

The chain joins TRBV27 to TRBJ2-1, with 8 positions matching TRBD2. J gave up 2 bases and V 5 bases, and 8 bases lay outside the gene matches. The CDR3 has 16 residues. CDR1 MNHEY and CDR2 SMNVEV come from the germline V gene (reference sequence). In nucleotides, the CDR3 is TGTGCCAGCAGTCTATATAGCGGGGCCACCTACAATGAGCAGTTCTTC. This sequence encodes CASSLYSGATYNEQFF.

The J gene is TRBJ1-1, the V gene TRBV7-9; D unclear. This CDR3 is 15 amino acids long. The V end was cut by 1 base, the J end by 1 base, with 10 bases between. Germline values: CDR1 SEHNR, CDR2 FQNEAQ (reference sequence). The CDR3 bases are TGTGCCAGCAGCTTAGGGGATCTTCGGAACACTGAAGCTTTCTTT. Translating it yields CASSLGDLRNTEAFF.

V gene TRBV10-2 combines with J gene TRBJ1-2; perhaps TRBD1 as D (6 bases). Between the trimmed V and J ends, which lost 7 bases and 0 bases, there was a span of 9 bases. The CDR3 contains 13 residues. Looked up from germline, CDR1 is WSHSY and CDR2 is SAAADI. The CDR3 region is CASKDSANYGYTF. The CDR3 nucleotides read TGCGCCAGCAAGGACAGCGCTAACTATGGCTACACCTTC.

CDR3 bases: TGTGCCAGCAGCTTGGCGGGGCTCGAGCAGTACTTC. Translated: CASSLAGLEQYF. The gene calls are TRBV5-4 and TRBJ2-7, with D perhaps given as TRBD1 or TRBD2 (5 bases each). Germline V gene lookup returns CDR1 SGHNT and CDR2 YYREEE (reference sequence). This CDR3 contains 12 residues. The ends were cut back, 0 bases at V and 6 bases at J, with 7 bases in the middle. Full variable domain (remainder filled in from reference TRBV5-4 and TRBJ2-7): ETGVTQSPTHLIKTRGQQVTLRCSSQSGHNTVSWYQQALGQGPQFIFQYYREEENGRGNFPPRFSGLQFPNYSSELNVNALELDDSALYLCASSLAGLEQYFGPGTRLTVT.

V gene TRBV28 combines with J gene TRBJ2-7; TRBD2 is a possible D gene (6 bases). The CDR3 covers 14 residues. Between the trimmed V and J ends, which lost 3 bases and 2 bases, there was a span of 11 bases. Germline loops: CDR1 MDHEN, CDR2 SYDVKM. The CDR3 sequence: CASSFFREPYEQYF. Here the CDR3 DNA reads TGTGCCAGCAGTTTCTTTCGGGAGCCCTACGAGCAGTACTTC.

The chain is built from TRBV5-1 and TRBJ2-2, with D maybe TRBD1 (6 bases). V was shortened by 4 bases and J by 8 bases, with 15 bases between the two germline ends. The CDR3 has 14 amino acids. Germline lookup yields CDR1 SGHRS and CDR2 YFSETQ. The CDR3 bases are TGCGCCAGCAGCCGTATGGACAGTAGGGGGGAGCTGTTTTTT. It yields the protein CASSRMDSRGELFF.

This chain joins TRBV2 and TRBJ2-7; 8 bases are a match to TRBD1. Germline lookup yields CDR1 SNHLY and CDR2 FYNNEI. This CDR3 has 14 amino acids. The junction had 11 bases not matched to a gene; V was cut back by 9 bases and J by 4 bases. This CDR3 is CARRDRDRSYEQYF. Written as DNA, the CDR3 is TGTGCCAGAAGAGACCGGGACAGGTCTTACGAGCAGTACTTC.

The chain joins TRBV10-3 to TRBJ2-1; perhaps TRBD2 as D (6 bases). CDR3 length: 13 amino acids. The germline V gene has CDR1 ENHRY and CDR2 SYGVKD. V gave up 6 bases and J gave up 8 bases, with 14 bases separating them. The CDR3 sequence: CAIREGGIDEQFF. The CDR3 region has the DNA TGTGCCATCAGGGAGGGTGGGATCGATGAGCAGTTCTTC.

J is TRBJ2-1 and V is TRBV9, with a possible D match to TRBD1 (5 bases). This CDR3 contains 14 residues. Germline V gives CDR1 SGDLS, CDR2 YYNGEE. V lost 3 bases, J lost 1 base, and 8 bases lay in between. This CDR3 reads CASSADSSYNEQFF. CDR3 in DNA: TGTGCCAGCAGCGCCGACAGTTCCTACAATGAGCAGTTCTTC.

The CDR3 protein is CASSLYTGARELFF. The CDR3 DNA sequence: TGTGCCAGCAGTTTATACACAGGAGCACGGGAGCTGTTTTTT. V is TRBV28 and J is TRBJ2-2, with a possible D match to TRBD1 (5 bases). This CDR3 spans 14 amino acids. CDR1 MDHEN and CDR2 SYDVKM come from the germline V gene. Trimming left V 1 base short and J 9 bases short, with 12 bases between.

The CDR3, as DNA: TGCGCCAGCAGCTTGGGACAGGGGACTAGCGGGAGGCCTGAGCAGTTCTTC. Amino acids: CASSLGQGTSGRPEQFF. The gene calls are TRBV5-1 and TRBJ2-1, with 15 bases identical to TRBD2. The CDR3 runs 17 residues. Germline V gene lookup returns CDR1 SGHRS and CDR2 YFSETQ. The V segment lost 0 bases and the J segment 9 bases; nucleotides outside the gene matches: 7.

The rearrangement links TRBV4-3 to TRBJ2-1; 9 nucleotides match TRBD2. V gave up 0 bases and J gave up 7 bases; unmatched junction bases: 7. Per germline, CDR1 LGHNA and CDR2 YSLEER. This CDR3 contains 16 residues. CDR3 DNA sequence: TGCGCCAGCAGCCAAGATCCTCGGCTAGCGGGAAATGAGCAGTTCTTC. Translation: CASSQDPRLAGNEQFF.

The CDR3 protein is CASSPKTGKNYGYTF. The DNA for the CDR3 is TGTGCCAGCTCACCCAAGACAGGGAAGAACTATGGCTACACCTTC. This chain joins TRBV18 and TRBJ1-2; 7 nucleotides match TRBD1. V was pared by 3 bases and J by 2 bases, with 6 bases of the junction left unmatched. This CDR3 has 15 amino acids. Germline V gene data show CDR1 as KGHSH and CDR2 as LQKENI.

The V call is TRBV5-4, the J call TRBJ1-2, with 9 bases matching TRBD1. V dropped 3 bases and J dropped 4; count of bases not matched to a gene: 7. CDR3 length: 15 amino acids. The germline V gene has CDR1 SGHNT and CDR2 YYREEE (reference sequence). CDR3 sequence (DNA): TGTGCCAGCAGCTCGGTGGGACAGGGAACCTATGGCTACACCTTC. Amino acids: CASSSVGQGTYGYTF. The whole variable domain, filled in from reference TRBV5-4 and TRBJ1-2, reads ETGVTQSPTHLIKTRGQQVTLRCSSQSGHNTVSWYQQALGQGPQFIFQYYREEENGRGNFPPRFSGLQFPNYSSELNVNALELDDSALYLCASSSVGQGTYGYTFGSGTRLTVV.

The chain couples TRBV29-1 to TRBJ2-5; TRBD2 matches 7 bases. Looked up from germline, CDR1 is SQVTM and CDR2 is ANQGSEA. V was clipped by 6 bases and J by 1 base; unmatched bases: 8. There are 14 residues in the CDR3. The CDR3 loop reads CSVGGRAFQETQYF. The CDR3, as DNA: TGCAGCGTCGGGGGGAGGGCTTTCCAAGAGACCCAGTACTTC.

V gene TRBV7-2 combines with J gene TRBJ2-1; 10 bases are a match to TRBD2. J lost 9 bases, V lost 0 bases, and 8 bases had no gene match. The V gene's germline CDR1 is SGHTA and CDR2 FQGNSA. The CDR3 has 16 residues. Here the CDR3 DNA reads TGTGCCAGCAGCTTAGCGCCAGCGGGAGGGCTCGGTGAGCAGTTCTTC. It specifies CASSLAPAGGLGEQFF.

J is TRBJ2-5 and V is TRBV5-4; the D gene could be TRBD1 or TRBD2 (5 bases each). The CDR3 is 12 amino acids. Germline CDR1 SGHNT, CDR2 YYREEE (reference sequence). Trimming pared 4 bases from V and 5 bases from J, leaving 9 bases between. CDR3 coding DNA: TGTGCCAGCAGCACCGAGGGGGAGACCCAGTACTTC. Its translation is CASSTEGETQYF.

The CDR3 sequence is CASSLDVSISYEQYF. In nucleotides, the CDR3 is TGTGCCAGCAGTCTAGACGTCAGTATATCCTACGAGCAGTACTTC. The chain uses TRBV28 and TRBJ2-7; D remains ambiguous. The germline V gene encodes CDR1 MDHEN and CDR2 SYDVKM. Between the trimmed V and J ends, which lost 5 bases and 1 base, there was a span of 15 bases. This CDR3 has 15 residues.

This rearrangement joins TRBV5-4 to TRBJ1-5; 7 nucleotides align to TRBD1. CDR3 length: 13 residues. Trimming at V came to 4 bases and at J to 7 bases, leaving 5 bases not matched to a gene. Germline CDR1 and CDR2: SGHNT and YYREEE (reference sequence). CDR3 sequence (DNA): TGTGCCAGCAGCGGGACAGCAGGACAGCCCCAGCATTTT. Translating it yields CASSGTAGQPQHF.

The CDR3 DNA sequence: TGCGCCAGCAGCCCCGACAGGGGGGGCGCAACTAATGAAAAACTGTTTTTT. This codes for CASSPDRGGATNEKLFF. The V gene is TRBV5-1, the J gene TRBJ1-4; 9 bases line up with TRBD1. The CDR3 consists of 17 residues. Germline V CDR1 and CDR2: SGHRS, YFSETQ. V lost 4 bases to trimming and J lost 0 bases; unmatched junction nucleotides: 7.

The V and J genes are TRBV5-6 and TRBJ2-7; D ambiguous. Trimming removed 9 bases at V and 6 bases at J, with 22 bases between. The CDR3 extends over 14 amino acids. Per the germline V gene, CDR1 is SGHDT and CDR2 is YYEEEE. In DNA, the CDR3 is TGTGCCAACCGACATCGGGTGAAAGTCCCCGAGCAGTACTTC. Residues: CANRHRVKVPEQYF.